This TCR beta chain was observed in a study of blood T cell repertoires in COVID-19. The wider study: Acute and convalescent COVID-19 samples came from the United States, Italy and Spain. Sample material is recorded as cDNA or gDNA derived from T cells, B-cell-depleted T cells, or PBMCs.

Per germline, CDR1 SGHTA and CDR2 FQGNSA. The CDR3 runs to 15 residues. V dropped 2 bases and J dropped 6 bases, with 14 bases sitting between them. Methods used by the authors: Amplification from reference gene primers served as the basis for estimated nucleated cell counts. Here immunoSEQ multiplex PCR was the method, and the copy in TCRdb shows in-frame clones only, minus some. The V and J calls and clone size were taken over from that table, and D and trimming were inferred from the DNA. The table shows about 190,000 clones, with more than 60% occurring only once. The chain combines TRBV7-2 with TRBJ1-5; D gene uncertain. The TCR was taken from a middle-aged man who had recovered from COVID-19. The sample consisted of peripheral blood. CDR3 loop: CASSLYYHPSQPQHF. CDR3 nucleotide sequence: TGTGCCAGCAGCTTATATTACCATCCTAGTCAGCCCCAGCATTTT.